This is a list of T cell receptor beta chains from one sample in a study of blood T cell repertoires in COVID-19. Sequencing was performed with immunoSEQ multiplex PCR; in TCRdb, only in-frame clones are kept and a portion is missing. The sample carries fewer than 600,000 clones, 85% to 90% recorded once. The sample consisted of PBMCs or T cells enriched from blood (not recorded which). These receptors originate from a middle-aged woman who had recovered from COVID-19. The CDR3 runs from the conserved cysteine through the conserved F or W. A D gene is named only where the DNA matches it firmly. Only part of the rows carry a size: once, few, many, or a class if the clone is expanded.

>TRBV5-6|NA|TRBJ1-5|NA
CASSLSRYQPQHF
TGTGCCAGCAGCTTGAGTAGATATCAGCCCCAGCATTTT
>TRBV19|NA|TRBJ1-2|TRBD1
CASSGQAGPYGYTF
TGTGCCAGTAGCGGACAGGCGGGCCCTTATGGCTACACCTTC
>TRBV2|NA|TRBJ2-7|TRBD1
CASSSGTGPYEQYF
TGTGCCAGCAGTTCCGGGACAGGCCCTTACGAGCAGTACTTC
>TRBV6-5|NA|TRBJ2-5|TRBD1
CASVRDRGRETQYF
TGTGCCAGCGTAAGAGACAGGGGACGAGAGACCCAGTACTTC
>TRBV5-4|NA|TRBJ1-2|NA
CASSLKGGYGYTF
TGTGCCAGCAGCTTAAAGGGAGGCTATGGCTACACCTTC
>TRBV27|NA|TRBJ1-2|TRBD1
CASSSRDRGIGYTF
TGTGCCAGCAGTTCCCGAGACAGGGGGATTGGCTACACCTTC
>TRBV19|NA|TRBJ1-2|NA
CASSITENYGYTF
TGTGCCAGTAGTATCACAGAGAACTATGGCTACACCTTC
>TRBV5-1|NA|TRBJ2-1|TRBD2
CASSSLAGVYYNEQFF
TGCGCCAGCAGCTCCCTAGCGGGAGTGTACTACAATGAGCAGTTCTTC
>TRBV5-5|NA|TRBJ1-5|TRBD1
CASSLAATGAALQPQHF
TGTGCCAGCAGCTTGGCCGCGACAGGGGCCGCGCTACAGCCCCAGCATTTT
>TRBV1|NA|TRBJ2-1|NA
CTSSQDPDEQFF
TGCACCAGCAGCCAAGATCCGGATGAGCAGTTCTTC
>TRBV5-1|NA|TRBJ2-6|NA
CASSSSFGSGANVLTF
TGCGCCAGCAGCTCCAGCTTTGGGAGTGGGGCCAACGTCCTGACTTTC
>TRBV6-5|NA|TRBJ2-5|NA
CASRAGWQETQYF
TGTGCCAGCAGGGCAGGGTGGCAAGAGACCCAGTACTTC
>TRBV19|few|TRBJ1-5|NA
CASSLRNQPQHF
TGTGCCAGTAGTCTCAGAAATCAGCCCCAGCATTTT
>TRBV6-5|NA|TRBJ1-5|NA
CASSRDGVLNQPQHF
TGTGCCAGCAGCCGAGACGGGGTTCTCAATCAGCCCCAGCATTTT
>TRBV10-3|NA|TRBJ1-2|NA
CAISESTGKDYGYTF
TGTGCCATCAGTGAGTCAACAGGGAAGGACTATGGCTACACCTTC
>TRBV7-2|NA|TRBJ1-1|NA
CASSLHILVPTNTEAFF
TGTGCCAGCAGCTTACATATCCTAGTCCCGACGAACACTGAAGCTTTCTTT
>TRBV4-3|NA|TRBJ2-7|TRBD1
CASSQDPRQGTSEQYF
TGCGCCAGCAGCCAAGATCCTAGACAGGGGACGAGCGAGCAGTACTTC
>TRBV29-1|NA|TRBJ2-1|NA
CSAGSREQFF
TGCAGCGCTGGGAGTCGAGAGCAGTTCTTC
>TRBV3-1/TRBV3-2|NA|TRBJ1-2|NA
CASSQAPHAPGDYGYTF
TGTGCCAGCAGCCAAGCCCCACATGCTCCAGGCGACTATGGCTACACCTTC
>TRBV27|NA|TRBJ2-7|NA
CASSLSWASSYEQYF
TGTGCCAGCAGTTTATCGTGGGCAAGCTCCTACGAGCAGTACTTC
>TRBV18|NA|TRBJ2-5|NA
CASSPPARPGTQYF
TGTGCCAGCTCACCACCGGCCAGGCCTGGGACCCAGTACTTC
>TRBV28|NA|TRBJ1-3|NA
CASSPYGGNTIYF
TGTGCCAGCAGCCCATACGGGGGAAACACCATATATTTT
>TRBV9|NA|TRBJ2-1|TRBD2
CASSVGAGGSEQFF
TGTGCCAGCAGCGTAGGGGCGGGAGGGAGTGAGCAGTTCTTC